These 27 T cell receptor beta chains were sequenced from one sample in a study of blood T cell repertoires in COVID-19. Measured with immunoSEQ multiplex PCR; TCRdb has only the in-frame clones, and not every one. The data contain about 74,000 clones, about 82% of them seen just once; the ten biggest clones take up approximately 25%. Sequencing was carried out using peripheral blood. The source of these receptors is a man in his fifties with acute or convalescent COVID-19.

The V call is TRBV30, the J call TRBJ2-7; 9 bases are a match to TRBD2. Per the germline V gene, CDR1 is GTSNPN and CDR2 is SVGIG (reference sequence). This CDR3 spans 12 amino acids. CDR3 nucleotides: TGTGCTAGCGGGGGACAAACTTACGAGCAGTACGTC. As protein: CASGGQTYEQYV.

This sequence joins TRBV7-9 and TRBJ2-1; 8 bases line up with TRBD2. The CDR3 extends over 17 amino acids. Trimming removed 1 base from V and 6 bases from J; junction bases left unmatched: 11. Germline V gene lookup returns CDR1 SEHNR and CDR2 FQNEAQ (reference sequence). CDR3 in amino acids: CASSLVGGLGSVNEQFF. The CDR3 coding sequence is TGTGCCAGCAGCTTAGTTGGGGGACTAGGGAGCGTCAATGAGCAGTTCTTC.

J is TRBJ2-1 and V is TRBV7-2, with 10 bases fitting TRBD2. This CDR3 is built from 15 residues. The ends lost 1 base at V and 8 bases at J; junction bases unmatched: 5. Germline V lookup: CDR1 SGHTA, CDR2 FQGNSA. For the CDR3, the DNA is TGTGCCAGCAGCTTAGATAGCGGGGGGTTGGATGAGCAGTTCTTC. The encoded protein is CASSLDSGGLDEQFF. The variable domain in full, completed from reference TRBV7-2 and TRBJ2-1, reads GAGVSQSPSNKVTEKGKDVELRCDPISGHTALYWYRQSLGQGLEFLIYFQGNSAPDKSGLPSDRFSAERTGGSVSTLTIQRTQQEDSAVYLCASSLDSGGLDEQFFGPGTRLTVL.

This sequence joins TRBV11-1 and TRBJ1-2; D unclear. Trimming cost V 4 bases and J 8 bases, with 14 bases left between them. Germline CDR1 is SGHAT and CDR2 is FQDESV (reference sequence). CDR3 length equals 13 residues. The CDR3 region has the DNA TGTGCCAGCAGCTCCAGCGGGGTTATCGGCTACACCTTC. This sequence encodes CASSSSGVIGYTF. Variable domain in full (rest from reference TRBV11-1 and TRBJ1-2): EAEVAQSPRYKITEKSQAVAFWCDPISGHATLYWYRQILGQGPELLVQFQDESVVDDSQLPKDRFSAERLKGVDSTLKIQPAELGDSAMYLCASSSSGVIGYTFGSGTRLTVV.

The rearrangement uses TRBV2 and TRBJ1-4; 7 bases match TRBD1. J gave up 5 bases and V 2 bases, and 8 bases lay outside the gene matches. The CDR3 extends over 16 amino acids. Germline V CDR1 and CDR2: SNHLY, FYNNEI. The chain's CDR3 is CASSESGGTENEKLFF. The DNA for the CDR3 is TGTGCCAGCAGTGAAAGTGGCGGGACAGAGAATGAAAAACTGTTTTTT. The full variable domain, its missing parts supplied by reference TRBV2 and TRBJ1-4, is EPEVTQTPSHQVTQMGQEVILRCVPISNHLYFYWYRQILGQKVEFLVSFYNNEISEKSEIFDDQFSVERPDGSNFTLKIRSTKLEDSAMYFCASSESGGTENEKLFFGSGTQLSVL.

V gene TRBV4-1 combines with J gene TRBJ2-4; TRBD2 is a possible D gene (6 bases). Germline V gene sequence: CDR1 MGHRA, CDR2 YSYEKL. The CDR3 has 16 residues. Trimming cost V 2 bases and J 0 bases, with 11 bases left between them. The CDR3 loop reads CASSQLASLAKNIQYF. The CDR3 bases are TGCGCCAGCAGCCAACTAGCGTCTCTAGCCAAAAACATTCAGTACTTC.

The chain uses TRBV10-3 and TRBJ1-2; D may be TRBD1 (6 bases). V lost 3 bases and J 4 bases, leaving 15 bases between the germline ends. The CDR3 is 15 amino acids. The germline V gene has CDR1 ENHRY and CDR2 SYGVKD. CDR3 amino acids: CAISDSQRGIYGYTF. The CDR3 nucleotides read TGTGCCATCAGTGACTCTCAAAGGGGGATCTATGGCTACACCTTC.

This clone was seen once. As DNA, the CDR3 is TGCGCCAGCAGCCAAGAACCCGCTGCGGAGACCCAGTACTTC. It codes for CASSQEPAAETQYF. This chain uses TRBV4-1 with TRBJ2-5; D unclear. The length of the CDR3 is 14 residues. V lost 0 bases and J 5 bases, leaving 10 bases between the germline ends. CDR1 and CDR2 from the germline V gene are MGHRA and YSYEKL.

The chain is built from TRBV11-2 and TRBJ1-6; TRBD1 matches at 8 bases. The CDR3 length is 15 residues. V gave up 4 bases and J gave up 9 bases; unmatched junction bases: 8. Germline V lookup: CDR1 SGHAT, CDR2 FQNNGV. Here the CDR3 reads CASSSSSQGVSPLHF. In DNA, the CDR3 is TGTGCCAGCAGCTCGTCGTCACAGGGGGTTTCACCCCTCCACTTT.

The J gene is TRBJ2-5, the V gene TRBV19, with D unclear. Germline CDR1 and CDR2: LNHDA and SQIVND (reference sequence). V was clipped by 0 bases and J by 0 bases, with 5 bases between them. This CDR3 region has 14 residues. The CDR3 coding sequence is TGTGCCAGTAGTATAGATACTAACCAAGAGACCCAGTACTTC. Protein product: CASSIDTNQETQYF.

J is TRBJ2-3 and V is TRBV5-1; perhaps TRBD2 as D (5 bases). CDR3 length: 14 amino acids. Trimming removed 4 bases at V and 2 bases at J, with 11 bases between. Germline V gives CDR1 SGHRS, CDR2 YFSETQ. The CDR3 region has the DNA TGCGCCAGCAGCGGCGGGTCTGACACAGATACGCAGTATTTT. It codes for CASSGGSDTDTQYF.

The chain carries TRBV6-5 and TRBJ2-3; D is uncertain. Germline V gene data show CDR1 as MNHEY and CDR2 as SVGAGI. This CDR3 region has 12 residues. V was clipped by 6 bases and J by 2 bases, with 6 bases between them. For the CDR3, the DNA is TGTGCCAGCAGGTACCACACAGATACGCAGTATTTT. It codes for CASRYHTDTQYF.

As regards this clone: A junction boundary mismatches the germline segment, possibly from a read error. The V gene is TRBV5-1, the J gene TRBJ2-7; 11 bases match TRBD2. CDR3 length equals 15 residues. Germline V gene sequence: CDR1 SGHRS, CDR2 YFSETQ. The CDR3 region has the DNA TGCGCAAGCACGCAGCTAGCGGGGGGCCCCTACGAGCAGTACTTC. It translates to CASTQLAGGPYEQYF. The full variable domain, rest sourced from reference TRBV5-1 and TRBJ2-7, is KAGVTQTPRYLIKTRGQQVTLSCSPISGHRSVSWYQQTPGQGLQFLFEYFSETQRNKGNFPGRFSGRQFSNSRSEMNVSTLELGDSALYLCASTQLAGGPYEQYFGPGTRLTVT.

This clone was observed once. V gene TRBV5-4 combines with J gene TRBJ2-7, with D unresolved. The germline CDR1 and CDR2 sequences are SGHNT and YYREEE (reference sequence). The germline V and J ends were trimmed by 2 bases and 4 bases, with 13 bases remaining between them. The CDR3 totals 14 residues. CDR3 sequence (DNA): TGTGCCAGCAGCTTCCGGCAGGATAAGTACGAGCAGTACTTC. As protein: CASSFRQDKYEQYF.

The chain combines TRBV6-4 with TRBJ2-2, with TRBD2 matching 9 bases. The CDR3 sequence is 16 residues long. Unmatched junction bases numbered 5, after V lost 6 bases and J lost 0 bases. Germline CDR1 MRHNA, CDR2 SNTAGT. In DNA form, the CDR3 reads TGTGCCAGCAGCAGACTAGCGGCCTCGAACACCGGGGAGCTGTTTTTT. Its translation is CASSRLAASNTGELFF.

The V gene is TRBV5-1, the J gene TRBJ2-5; 7 bases map to TRBD2. The trim removed 4 bases at V and 2 bases at J, leaving 8 bases unmatched. The V gene's germline CDR1 is SGHRS and CDR2 YFSETQ. The CDR3 spans 15 residues. CDR3 residues: CASSPKRGEQETQYF. CDR3 coding DNA: TGCGCCAGCAGCCCGAAGCGGGGCGAGCAAGAGACCCAGTACTTC.

The rearrangement links TRBV15 to TRBJ2-6; 9 bases align to TRBD1. This CDR3 is built from 18 residues. Germline V gene data show CDR1 as LNHNV and CDR2 as YYDKDF (reference sequence). Unmatched junction bases numbered 5, after V lost 2 bases and J lost 0 bases. The CDR3 spells CATSRKGQGSSGANVLTF. The CDR3, as DNA: TGTGCCACCAGCAGAAAAGGACAGGGGAGCTCTGGGGCCAACGTCCTGACTTTC.

This clone was detected only once. The chain links TRBV14 to TRBJ2-1, with TRBD1 as a possible D gene (7 bases). Trimming took off 3 bases at V and 5 bases at J, with 17 bases between the two ends. This CDR3 spans 16 amino acids. Germline CDR1 is SGHDN and CDR2 is FVKESK. The CDR3 spells CASSQYRGSGDNEQFF. The DNA for the CDR3 is TGTGCCAGCAGCCAGTACAGGGGATCGGGGGACAATGAGCAGTTCTTC.

A few counts support this clone. V usage is TRBV5-1 and J usage is TRBJ1-1; tentatively, D is TRBD1 (6 bases). The CDR3 is 12 residues long. The V gene lost 1 base and the J gene lost 5 bases, with 6 bases spanning the gap. Germline CDR1 and CDR2: SGHRS and YFSETQ. CDR3 protein: CASSLTGTEAFF. The CDR3, as DNA: TGCGCCAGCAGCTTGACAGGGACTGAAGCTTTCTTT.

This chain joins TRBV29-1 and TRBJ2-5; D is undetermined. The CDR3 is made up of 13 amino acids. Trimming stripped 4 bases from V and 5 bases from J, with 14 bases between. Per germline, CDR1 SQVTM and CDR2 ANQGSEA. CDR3 protein: CSVGETTGETQYF. The DNA for the CDR3 is TGCAGCGTTGGTGAGACGACCGGGGAGACCCAGTACTTC.

The rearrangement links TRBV6-5 to TRBJ1-2, with 7 nucleotides matching TRBD1. Germline V gives CDR1 MNHEY, CDR2 SVGAGI. The CDR3 loop spans 16 amino acids. V was clipped by 0 bases and J by 4 bases; unmatched bases: 8. CDR3 nucleotide sequence: TGTGCCAGCAGTTACTCGTCGGGACAGAGGAGCTATGGCTACACCTTC. Residues: CASSYSSGQRSYGYTF.

This clone was counted a single time. This chain uses TRBV18 with TRBJ2-2; unclear D gene. Germline assignment: CDR1 KGHSH and CDR2 LQKENI. The CDR3 extends over 14 amino acids. V was shortened by 7 bases and J by 0 bases, with 9 bases between the two germline ends. CDR3 bases: TGTGCCAGCTGCCCGGCGGCGAACACCGGGGAGCTGTTTTTT. It specifies CASCPAANTGELFF.

This chain uses TRBV18 with TRBJ1-3; possible D gene TRBD1, 5 bases. Germline values: CDR1 KGHSH, CDR2 LQKENI. CDR3 size: 15 residues. V was clipped by 6 bases and J by 2 bases, with 14 bases between them. The CDR3 DNA follows: TGTGCCAGCTCGCCCGGCCCGGGGGCTGGAAACACCATATATTTT. Its translation: CASSPGPGAGNTIYF.

The chain recombines TRBV5-1 with TRBJ2-3; 9 nucleotides line up with TRBD2. The junction had 9 bases not matched to a gene; V was cut back by 0 bases and J by 7 bases. The CDR3 is 16 residues long. The germline gives CDR1 SGHRS, CDR2 YFSETQ. The CDR3 bases are TGCGCCAGCAGCTTGGCCTGGCGGGGGGGCGGAAATACGCAGTATTTT. Encoded protein: CASSLAWRGGGNTQYF.

The chain has TRBV7-4 and TRBJ2-7, with TRBD2 matching over 9 bases. CDR1 SGHVT and CDR2 SQSDAQ come from the germline V gene. The trim removed 4 bases at V and 2 bases at J, leaving 9 bases unmatched. The CDR3 runs to 16 residues. For the CDR3, the DNA is TGTGCCAGCAGCTCCCAGCTAGCGGGGAGCCCCTACGAGCAGTACGTC. As protein: CASSSQLAGSPYEQYV.

The chain joins TRBV10-2 to TRBJ2-1; 11 bases agree with TRBD2. The CDR3 covers 15 residues. Germline V lookup: CDR1 WSHSY, CDR2 SAAADI. V gave up 5 bases and J gave up 8 bases; unmatched junction bases: 8. CDR3 sequence (DNA): TGCGCCAGCAGTCCGGTAGCGGGGGGGCCGGATGAGCAGTTCTTC. As protein: CASSPVAGGPDEQFF.

In its sample, this clone was seen once. The V and J genes are TRBV21-1 and TRBJ2-1; the table gives TRBD2 as D, unverified against the DNA. TRBV21-1 constitutes a pseudogene. The CDR3 loop spans 13 amino acids. The CDR3 DNA is TGTGCCAGCAGCAACCCTCCGGGGGGGGTTTTGCTCTTC. Translated, it gives CASSNPPGGVLLF.